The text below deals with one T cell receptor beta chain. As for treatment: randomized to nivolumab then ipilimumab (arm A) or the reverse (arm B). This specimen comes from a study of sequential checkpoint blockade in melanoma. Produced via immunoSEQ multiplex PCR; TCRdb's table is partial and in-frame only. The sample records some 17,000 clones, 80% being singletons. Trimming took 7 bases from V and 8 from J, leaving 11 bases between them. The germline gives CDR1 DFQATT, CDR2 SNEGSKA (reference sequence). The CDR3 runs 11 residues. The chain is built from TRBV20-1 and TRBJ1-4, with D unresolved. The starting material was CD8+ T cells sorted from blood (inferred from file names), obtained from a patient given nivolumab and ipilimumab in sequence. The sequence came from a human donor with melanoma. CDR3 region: CSVAVVEKLFF. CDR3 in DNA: TGCAGTGTAGCTGTAGTCGAAAAACTGTTTTTT.